Listed below are T cell receptor beta chains from one sample, sequenced in a study of T cells in tumors after PD-1 blockade. Data came from immunoSEQ multiplex PCR; TCRdb stores just in-frame clones and leaves some out. The table includes tens of thousands of clones, around 80% detected once. The sample was PBMCs, taken before anti-PD-1 treatment. The receptor source for this set is a human donor with basal cell carcinoma. The CDR3 runs from the conserved cysteine through the conserved F or W. Fields, in order: CDR3 protein, CDR3 DNA, D gene, V gene, clone size, J gene. A D gene is named only where the DNA matches it firmly. Expanded clones are given a class, and other clones once, few, many or no size at all.

CDR3: CASSIYGETQYF; DNA: TGTGCCAGTAGTATATATGGCGAGACCCAGTACTTC; D: .; V: TRBV19; size: .; J: TRBJ2-5
CDR3: CASSQDLLVGYTF; DNA: TGCGCCAGCAGCCAAGATTTGTTGGTGGGCTACACCTTC; D: .; V: TRBV4-3; size: large; J: TRBJ1-2
CDR3: CASSETGRLNYGYTF; DNA: TGTGCCAGCAGTGAAACAGGGAGACTTAACTATGGCTACACCTTC; D: .; V: TRBV2; size: .; J: TRBJ1-2
CDR3: CASSLGHGRINTEAFF; DNA: TGTGCCAGCAGCTTGGGTCACGGGAGGATAAACACTGAAGCTTTCTTT; D: .; V: TRBV5-6; size: once; J: TRBJ1-1
CDR3: CASSSTGDSNYGYTF; DNA: TGTGCCAGCAGCTCAACAGGGGATTCTAACTATGGCTACACCTTC; D: TRBD1; V: TRBV7-3; size: .; J: TRBJ1-2
CDR3: CASSLGGGKDYGYTF; DNA: TGTGCCAGCAGCTTGGGAGGGGGAAAGGACTATGGCTACACCTTC; D: .; V: TRBV7-2; size: .; J: TRBJ1-2
CDR3: CASSQVLGAQYNEQFF; DNA: TGCGCCAGCAGCCAAGTACTGGGGGCTCAATACAATGAGCAGTTCTTC; D: .; V: TRBV4-1; size: .; J: TRBJ2-1
CDR3: CATSYGGAREGSSYNEQFF; DNA: TGTGCCACCAGTTACGGGGGGGCGCGGGAGGGGAGCTCCTACAATGAGCAGTTCTTC; D: TRBD2; V: TRBV2; size: .; J: TRBJ2-1
CDR3: CAIQSSGSYNEQFF; DNA: TGCGCCATCCAAAGTAGCGGGAGCTACAATGAGCAGTTCTTC; D: TRBD2; V: TRBV10-2; size: .; J: TRBJ2-1
CDR3: CSAAPQGVPTDTQYF; DNA: TGCAGCGCCGCGCCGCAGGGGGTACCCACAGATACGCAGTATTTT; D: TRBD1; V: TRBV29-1; size: .; J: TRBJ2-3
CDR3: CASSVGQGANTEAFF; DNA: TGTGCCAGCAGCGTAGGACAGGGAGCGAACACTGAAGCTTTCTTT; D: TRBD1; V: TRBV9; size: .; J: TRBJ1-1
CDR3: CAITSGVSYGYTF; DNA: TGTGCCATCACCAGCGGAGTTAGCTATGGCTACACCTTC; D: .; V: TRBV10-3; size: .; J: TRBJ1-2
CDR3: CASSLPQTGTDFYEQYF; DNA: TGTGCCAGCAGTTTGCCGCAGACCGGGACAGACTTTTACGAGCAGTACTTC; D: TRBD1; V: TRBV28; size: .; J: TRBJ2-7
CDR3: CASSINQRREAFF; DNA: TGTGCCAGCAGCATAAACCAACGTAGAGAAGCTTTCTTT; D: .; V: TRBV7-2; size: .; J: TRBJ1-1
CDR3: CASWRGLRPASGANVLTF; DNA: TGTGCCAGCTGGAGGGGGCTCCGTCCCGCCTCTGGGGCCAACGTCCTGACTTTC; D: .; V: TRBV2; size: .; J: TRBJ2-6
CDR3: CASTWTGLSSSPLHF; DNA: TGTGCCAGCACCTGGACAGGACTATCTTCTTCACCCCTCCACTTT; D: TRBD1; V: TRBV5-6; size: .; J: TRBJ1-6
CDR3: CASSDSIRDRVDEQFF; DNA: TGTGCCAGCAGTGACTCAATCCGGGACAGGGTTGATGAGCAGTTCTTC; D: TRBD1; V: TRBV6-4; size: .; J: TRBJ2-1
CDR3: CATSDQTGDYGYTF; DNA: TGTGCCACCAGTGACCAAACAGGGGACTATGGCTACACCTTC; D: TRBD1; V: TRBV24-1; size: .; J: TRBJ1-2
CDR3: CASSSRDRSFGNTIYF; DNA: TGTGCCAGCAGTTCCAGGGACAGGTCGTTCGGAAACACCATATATTTT; D: TRBD1; V: TRBV6-5; size: .; J: TRBJ1-3
CDR3: CATSRGDRGSEAFF; DNA: TGTGCCACCAGCAGGGGGGACCGCGGTTCTGAAGCTTTCTTT; D: .; V: TRBV15; size: .; J: TRBJ1-1
CDR3: CASIHAGSAETQYF; DNA: TGTGCCAGCATCCACGCGGGGAGCGCGGAGACCCAGTACTTC; D: .; V: TRBV28; size: .; J: TRBJ2-5
CDR3: CASSQEEQGNQPQHF; DNA: TGCGCCAGCAGCCAAGAGGAGCAGGGAAATCAGCCCCAGCATTTT; D: .; V: TRBV4-1; size: .; J: TRBJ1-5
CDR3: CASSDRTGGYSPLHF; DNA: TGTGCCAGCAGTGACCGGACAGGGGGTTATTCACCCCTCCACTTT; D: TRBD1; V: TRBV6-1; size: few; J: TRBJ1-6
CDR3: CASSPSMGSGFNEQFF; DNA: TGTGCCAGCAGCCCATCAATGGGAAGCGGTTTCAATGAGCAGTTCTTC; D: .; V: TRBV7-6; size: .; J: TRBJ2-1
CDR3: CASSSAGTGTYGYTF; DNA: TGTGCCAGCAGTTCTGCCGGGACTGGAACCTATGGCTACACCTTC; D: .; V: TRBV6-6; size: .; J: TRBJ1-2
CDR3: CASRRHGLYEQYF; DNA: TGTGCCAGCCGTAGGCATGGTCTCTACGAGCAGTACTTC; D: .; V: TRBV6-5; size: .; J: TRBJ2-7
CDR3: CASSLEGRDDSPLHF; DNA: TGCGCCAGCAGCTTGGAGGGGAGGGATGATTCACCCCTCCACTTT; D: .; V: TRBV5-1; size: .; J: TRBJ1-6
CDR3: CASSLNSDQPQHF; DNA: TGTGCCAGCAGCTTAAATAGCGATCAGCCCCAGCATTTT; D: .; V: TRBV7-9; size: .; J: TRBJ1-5
CDR3: CASSHRDGYNEQFF; DNA: TGTGCCAGCAGCCACCGGGACGGGTACAATGAGCAGTTCTTC; D: .; V: TRBV14; size: .; J: TRBJ2-1
CDR3: CASCPREGLYNEQFF; DNA: TGTGCCAGCTGCCCTCGGGAGGGCCTCTACAATGAGCAGTTCTTC; D: TRBD2; V: TRBV4-2; size: few; J: TRBJ2-1
CDR3: CASTLGTSGPGTQYF; DNA: TGTGCCAGCACTCTCGGGACTAGCGGCCCCGGTACGCAGTATTTT; D: TRBD2; V: TRBV6-5; size: .; J: TRBJ2-3